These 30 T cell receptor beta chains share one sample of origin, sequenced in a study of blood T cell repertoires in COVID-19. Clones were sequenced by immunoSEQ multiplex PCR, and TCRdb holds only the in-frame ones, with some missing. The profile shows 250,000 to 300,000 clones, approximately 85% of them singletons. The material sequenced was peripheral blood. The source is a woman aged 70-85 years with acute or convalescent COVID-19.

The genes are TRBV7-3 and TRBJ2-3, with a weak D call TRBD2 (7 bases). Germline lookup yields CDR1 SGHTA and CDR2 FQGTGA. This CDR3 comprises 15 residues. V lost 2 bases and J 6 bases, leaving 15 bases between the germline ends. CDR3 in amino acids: CASSLLGGQWDTQYF. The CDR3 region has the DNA TGTGCCAGCAGCTTACTCGGGGGGCAATGGGATACGCAGTATTTT.

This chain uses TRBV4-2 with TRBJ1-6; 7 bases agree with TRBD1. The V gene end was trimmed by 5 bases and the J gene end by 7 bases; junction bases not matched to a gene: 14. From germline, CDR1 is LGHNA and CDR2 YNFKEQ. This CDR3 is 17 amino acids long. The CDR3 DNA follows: TGTGCCAGCAGCAACCTGTTAAACCGGGACAGAAATTCACCCCTCCACTTT. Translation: CASSNLLNRDRNSPLHF.

As DNA, the CDR3 is TGTGCCAGCAGACGTGACAGGGTGGGTTTAGATACGCAGTATTTT. It is translated as CASRRDRVGLDTQYF. This chain joins TRBV7-9 and TRBJ2-3, with 7 bases lining up with TRBD1. The CDR3 sequence is 15 residues long. The germline CDR1 and CDR2 sequences are SEHNR and FQNEAQ (reference sequence). V shed 6 bases, J shed 5 bases, and the junction held 11 bases outside the gene matches.

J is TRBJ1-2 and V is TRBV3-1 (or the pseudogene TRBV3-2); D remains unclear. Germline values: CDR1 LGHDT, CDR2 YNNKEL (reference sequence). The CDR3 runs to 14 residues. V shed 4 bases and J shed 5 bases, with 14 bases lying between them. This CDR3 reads CASSPGGGPYGYTF. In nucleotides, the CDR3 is TGTGCCAGCAGCCCTGGTGGTGGGCCTTATGGCTACACCTTC.

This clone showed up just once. The CDR3 protein is CASSVGAMNTEAFF. In DNA, the CDR3 is TGTGCCAGCAGTGTGGGGGCTATGAACACTGAAGCTTTCTTT. The chain joins TRBV2 to TRBJ1-1, with D perhaps matching TRBD1 (6 bases). The CDR3 extends over 14 amino acids. V was shortened by 4 bases and J by 0 bases, with 9 bases between the two germline ends. Germline CDR1 reads SNHLY; CDR2 reads FYNNEI.

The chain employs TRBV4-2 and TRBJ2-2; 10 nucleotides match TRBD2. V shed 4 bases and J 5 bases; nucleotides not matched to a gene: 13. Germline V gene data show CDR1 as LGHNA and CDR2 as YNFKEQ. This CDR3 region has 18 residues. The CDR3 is CASSPFTGLAGVTGELFF. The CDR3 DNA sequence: TGTGCCAGCAGCCCCTTCACGGGGCTAGCGGGGGTGACCGGGGAGCTGTTTTTT.

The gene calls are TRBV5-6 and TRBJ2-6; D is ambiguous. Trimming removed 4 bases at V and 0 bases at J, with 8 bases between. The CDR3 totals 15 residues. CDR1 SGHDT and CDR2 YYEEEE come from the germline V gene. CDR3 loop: CASSLPTSGANVLTF. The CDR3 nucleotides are TGTGCCAGCAGCCTACCAACCTCTGGGGCCAACGTCCTGACTTTC.

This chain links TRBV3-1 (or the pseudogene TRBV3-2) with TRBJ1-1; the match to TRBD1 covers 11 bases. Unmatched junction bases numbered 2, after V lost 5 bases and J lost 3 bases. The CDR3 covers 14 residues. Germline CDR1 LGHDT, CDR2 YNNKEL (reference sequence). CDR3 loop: CASSGQGADTEAFF. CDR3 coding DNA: TGTGCCAGCAGCGGACAGGGGGCTGACACTGAAGCTTTCTTT.

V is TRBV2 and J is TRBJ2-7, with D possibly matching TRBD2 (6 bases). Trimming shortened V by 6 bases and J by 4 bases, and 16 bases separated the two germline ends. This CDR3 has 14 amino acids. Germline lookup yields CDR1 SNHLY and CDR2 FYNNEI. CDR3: CASRPGGKGYEQYF. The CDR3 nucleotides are TGTGCCAGCAGGCCCGGGGGAAAGGGATACGAGCAGTACTTC.

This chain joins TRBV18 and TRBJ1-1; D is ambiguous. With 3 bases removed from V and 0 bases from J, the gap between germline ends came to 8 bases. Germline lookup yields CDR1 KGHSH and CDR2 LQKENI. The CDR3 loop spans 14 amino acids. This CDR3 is CASSPGTVNTEAFF. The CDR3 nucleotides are TGTGCCAGCTCACCGGGTACAGTGAACACTGAAGCTTTCTTT.

The CDR3 here is CASGLIGQTPLHF. The CDR3 DNA reads as TGTGCTAGTGGCCTAATCGGACAAACACCCCTCCACTTT. This sequence joins TRBV12-5 and TRBJ1-6, with D possibly matching TRBD1 (5 bases). V lost 6 bases, J lost 11 bases, and 14 bases lay in between. The CDR3 length is 13 residues. Germline CDR1 reads LGHNT; CDR2 reads FRNRAP.

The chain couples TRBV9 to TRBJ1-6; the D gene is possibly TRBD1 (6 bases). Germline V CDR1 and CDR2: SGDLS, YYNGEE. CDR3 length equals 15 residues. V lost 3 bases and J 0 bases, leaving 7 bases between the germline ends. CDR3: CASSEGGSYNSPLHF. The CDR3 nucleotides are TGTGCCAGCAGCGAAGGGGGCTCCTATAATTCACCCCTCCACTTT.

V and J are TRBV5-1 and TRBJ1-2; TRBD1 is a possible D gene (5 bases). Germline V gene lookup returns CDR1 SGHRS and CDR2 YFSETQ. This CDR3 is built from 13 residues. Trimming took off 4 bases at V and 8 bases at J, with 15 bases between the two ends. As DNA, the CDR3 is TGCGCCAGCAGCGCGGGACCCGGAGGAGGCTACACCTTC. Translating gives CASSAGPGGGYTF.

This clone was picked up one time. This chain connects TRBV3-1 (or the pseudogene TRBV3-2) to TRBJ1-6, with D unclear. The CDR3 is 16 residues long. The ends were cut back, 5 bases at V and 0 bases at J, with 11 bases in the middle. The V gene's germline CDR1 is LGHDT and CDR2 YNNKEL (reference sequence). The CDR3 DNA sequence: TGTGCCAGCAGCGTCGGTTGGAGCTCCTATAATTCACCCCTCCACTTT. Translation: CASSVGWSSYNSPLHF.

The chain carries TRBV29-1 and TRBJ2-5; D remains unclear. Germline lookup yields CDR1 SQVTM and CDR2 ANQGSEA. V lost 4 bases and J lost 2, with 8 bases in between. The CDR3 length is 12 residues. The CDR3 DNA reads TGCAGCGTTGTGGGCAGTCAAGAGACCCAGTACTTC. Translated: CSVVGSQETQYF.

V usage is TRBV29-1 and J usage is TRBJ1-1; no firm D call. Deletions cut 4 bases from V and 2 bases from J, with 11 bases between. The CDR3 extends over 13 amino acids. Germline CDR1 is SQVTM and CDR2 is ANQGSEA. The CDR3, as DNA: TGCAGCGTTGTACCACAGATCAACACTGAAGCTTTCTTT. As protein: CSVVPQINTEAFF.

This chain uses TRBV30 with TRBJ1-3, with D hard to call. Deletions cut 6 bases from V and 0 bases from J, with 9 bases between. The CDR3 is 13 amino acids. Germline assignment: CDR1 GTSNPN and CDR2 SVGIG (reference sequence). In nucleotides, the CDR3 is TGTGCCTGCCTCTTTAGCTCTGGAAACACCATATATTTT. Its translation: CACLFSSGNTIYF. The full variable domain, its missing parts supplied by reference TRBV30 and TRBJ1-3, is SQTIHQWPATLVQPVGSPLSLECTVEGTSNPNLYWYRQAAGRGLQLLFYSVGIGQISSEVPQNLSASRPQDRQFILSSKKLLLSDSGFYLCACLFSSGNTIYFGEGSWLTVV.

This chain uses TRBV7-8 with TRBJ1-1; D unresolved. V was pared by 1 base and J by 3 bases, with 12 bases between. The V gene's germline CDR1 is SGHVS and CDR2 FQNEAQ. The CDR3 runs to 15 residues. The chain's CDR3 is CASSLGLALDTEAFF. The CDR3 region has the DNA TGTGCCAGCAGCTTAGGGTTGGCTTTGGACACTGAAGCTTTCTTT.

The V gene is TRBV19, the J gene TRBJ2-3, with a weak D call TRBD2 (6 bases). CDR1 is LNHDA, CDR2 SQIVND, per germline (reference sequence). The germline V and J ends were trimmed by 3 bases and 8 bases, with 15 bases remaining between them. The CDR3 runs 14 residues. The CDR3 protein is CASSMGGPRATQYF. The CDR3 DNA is TGTGCCAGTAGTATGGGAGGCCCTAGGGCTACGCAGTATTTT.

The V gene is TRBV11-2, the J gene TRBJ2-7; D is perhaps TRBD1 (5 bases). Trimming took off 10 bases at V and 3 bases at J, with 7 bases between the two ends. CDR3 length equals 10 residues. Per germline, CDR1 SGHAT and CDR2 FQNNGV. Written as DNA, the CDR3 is TGTGCCACAGGGAACTACGAGCAGTACTTC. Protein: CATGNYEQYF. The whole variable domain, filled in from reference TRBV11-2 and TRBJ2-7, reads EAGVAQSPRYKIIEKRQSVAFWCNPISGHATLYWYQQILGQGPKLLIQFQNNGVVDDSQLPKDRFSAERLKGVDSTLKIQPAKLEDSAVYLCATGNYEQYFGPGTRLTVT.

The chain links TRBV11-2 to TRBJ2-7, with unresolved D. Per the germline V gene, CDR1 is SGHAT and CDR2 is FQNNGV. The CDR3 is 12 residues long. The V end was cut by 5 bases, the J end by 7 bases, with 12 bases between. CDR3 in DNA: TGTGCCAGCAGCCTGTGGTCAGGAGAGCAGTACTTC. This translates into CASSLWSGEQYF. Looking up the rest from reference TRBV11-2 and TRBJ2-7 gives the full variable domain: EAGVAQSPRYKIIEKRQSVAFWCNPISGHATLYWYQQILGQGPKLLIQFQNNGVVDDSQLPKDRFSAERLKGVDSTLKIQPAKLEDSAVYLCASSLWSGEQYFGPGTRLTVT.

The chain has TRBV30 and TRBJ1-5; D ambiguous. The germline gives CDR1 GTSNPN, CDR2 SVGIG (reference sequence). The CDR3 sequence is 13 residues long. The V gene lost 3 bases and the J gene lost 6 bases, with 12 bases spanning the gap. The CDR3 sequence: CAWSLGWSQPQHF. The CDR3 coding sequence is TGTGCCTGGAGCCTAGGATGGAGTCAGCCCCAGCATTTT.

The DNA for the CDR3 is TGCGCCAGCAGCTCTGGGACTAGCGCTTCGGGAGAGACCCAGTACTTC. It specifies CASSSGTSASGETQYF. The chain links TRBV5-1 to TRBJ2-5; 10 nucleotides align to TRBD2. J was trimmed by 4 bases and V by 3 bases; bases with no gene match: 9. Germline CDR1 is SGHRS and CDR2 is YFSETQ. The CDR3 spans 16 residues. Based on the CDR3 plus reference TRBV5-1 and TRBJ2-5, the full variable domain is KAGVTQTPRYLIKTRGQQVTLSCSPISGHRSVSWYQQTPGQGLQFLFEYFSETQRNKGNFPGRFSGRQFSNSRSEMNVSTLELGDSALYLCASSSGTSASGETQYFGPGTRLLVL.

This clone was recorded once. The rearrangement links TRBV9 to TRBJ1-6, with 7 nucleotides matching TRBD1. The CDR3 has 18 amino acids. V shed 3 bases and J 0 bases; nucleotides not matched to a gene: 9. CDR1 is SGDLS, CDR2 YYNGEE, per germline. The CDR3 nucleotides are TGTGCCAGCAGCGCGCCCCGGGACAGACCCTCCTATAATTCACCCCTCCACTTT. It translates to CASSAPRDRPSYNSPLHF.

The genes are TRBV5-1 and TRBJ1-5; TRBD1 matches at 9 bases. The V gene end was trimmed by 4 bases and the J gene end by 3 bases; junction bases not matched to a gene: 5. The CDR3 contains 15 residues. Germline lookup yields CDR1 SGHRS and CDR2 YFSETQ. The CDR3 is CASSLQGANNQPQHF. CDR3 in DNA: TGCGCCAGCAGCCTACAGGGGGCTAACAATCAGCCCCAGCATTTT.

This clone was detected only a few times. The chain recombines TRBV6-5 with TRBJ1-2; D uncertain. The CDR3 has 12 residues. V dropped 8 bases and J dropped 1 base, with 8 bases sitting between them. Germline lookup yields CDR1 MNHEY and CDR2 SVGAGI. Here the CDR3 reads CASFRLNYGYTF. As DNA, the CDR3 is TGTGCCAGCTTCAGACTTAACTATGGCTACACCTTC.

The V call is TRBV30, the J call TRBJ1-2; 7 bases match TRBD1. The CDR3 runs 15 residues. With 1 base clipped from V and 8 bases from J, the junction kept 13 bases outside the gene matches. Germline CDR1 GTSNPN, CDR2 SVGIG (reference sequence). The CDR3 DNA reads TGTGCCTGGAGTGCCCCCGGGACAGTTAAGGGCGGCTACACCTTC. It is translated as CAWSAPGTVKGGYTF. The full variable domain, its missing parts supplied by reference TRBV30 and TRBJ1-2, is SQTIHQWPATLVQPVGSPLSLECTVEGTSNPNLYWYRQAAGRGLQLLFYSVGIGQISSEVPQNLSASRPQDRQFILSSKKLLLSDSGFYLCAWSAPGTVKGGYTFGSGTRLTVV.

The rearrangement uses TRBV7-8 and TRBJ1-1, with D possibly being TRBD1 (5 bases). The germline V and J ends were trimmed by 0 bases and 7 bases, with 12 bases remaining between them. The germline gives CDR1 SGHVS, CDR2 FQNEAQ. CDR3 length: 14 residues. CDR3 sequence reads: CASSLASRGVEAFF. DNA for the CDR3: TGTGCCAGCAGCTTAGCCTCGCGGGGGGTTGAAGCTTTCTTT.

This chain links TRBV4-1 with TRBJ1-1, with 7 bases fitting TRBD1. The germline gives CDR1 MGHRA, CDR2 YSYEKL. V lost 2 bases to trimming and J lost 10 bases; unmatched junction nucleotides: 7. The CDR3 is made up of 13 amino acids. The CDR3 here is CASSQWTGAPAFF. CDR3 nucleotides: TGCGCCAGCAGCCAATGGACAGGCGCCCCAGCTTTCTTT.

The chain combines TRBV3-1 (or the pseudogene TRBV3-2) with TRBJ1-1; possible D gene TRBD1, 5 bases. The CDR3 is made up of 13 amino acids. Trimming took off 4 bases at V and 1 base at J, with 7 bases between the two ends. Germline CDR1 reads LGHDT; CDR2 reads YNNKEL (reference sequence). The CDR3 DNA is TGTGCCAGCAGCCGCAGGGAGAACACTGAAGCTTTCTTT. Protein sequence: CASSRRENTEAFF.